The subject of this entry is one T cell receptor (beta chain). Germline lookup yields CDR1 SGHAT and CDR2 FQDESV (reference sequence). The CDR3 has 14 residues. Trimming stripped 7 bases from V and 7 bases from J, with 19 bases between. This record belongs to a study of shared clonotypes between healthy human individuals. The table came from immunoSEQ multiplex PCR; TCRdb's copy has only in-frame clones and leaves some out. The sample lists under 2,000,000 clones, about 94% seen once, with approximately 1.2% in the top ten. CD45RO negativity and positive selection for CCR7 defined naive CD8 cells, a population that excluded terminally differentiated effector memory CD45RA+ cells.

This chain joins TRBV11-1 and TRBJ1-1; D not certain. The specimen was naive CD8+ T cells sorted from blood. The receptor's source is a man aged 18-30 years in good health. As DNA, the CDR3 is TGTGCCAGCACTCCGGGCCCCGAGAGTATTGAAGCTTTCTTT. Its protein product is CASTPGPESIEAFF.